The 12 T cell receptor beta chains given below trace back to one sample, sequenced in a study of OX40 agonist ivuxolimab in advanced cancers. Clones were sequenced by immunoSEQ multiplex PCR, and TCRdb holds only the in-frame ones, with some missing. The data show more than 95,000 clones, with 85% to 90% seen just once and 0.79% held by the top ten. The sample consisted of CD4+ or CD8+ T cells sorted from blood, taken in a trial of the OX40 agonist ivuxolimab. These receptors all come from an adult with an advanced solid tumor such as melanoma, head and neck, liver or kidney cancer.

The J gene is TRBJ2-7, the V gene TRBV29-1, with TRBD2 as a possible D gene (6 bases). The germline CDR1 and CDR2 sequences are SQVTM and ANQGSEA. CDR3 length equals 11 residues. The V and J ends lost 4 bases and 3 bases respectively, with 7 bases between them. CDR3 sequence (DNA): TGCAGCGTTGGGGACTTCTACGAGCAGTACTTC. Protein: CSVGDFYEQYF.

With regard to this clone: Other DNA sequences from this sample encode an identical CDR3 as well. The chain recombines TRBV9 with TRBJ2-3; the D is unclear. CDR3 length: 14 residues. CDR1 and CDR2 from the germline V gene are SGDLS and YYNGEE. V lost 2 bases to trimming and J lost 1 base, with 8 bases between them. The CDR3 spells CASSVPSRTDTQYF. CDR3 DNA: TGTGCCAGCAGCGTCCCCTCGCGCACAGATACGCAGTATTTT. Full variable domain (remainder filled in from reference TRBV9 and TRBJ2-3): DSGVTQTPKHLITATGQRVTLRCSPRSGDLSVYWYQQSLDQGLQFLIQYYNGEERAKGNILERFSAQQFPDLHSELNLSSLELGDSALYFCASSVPSRTDTQYFGPGTRLTVL.

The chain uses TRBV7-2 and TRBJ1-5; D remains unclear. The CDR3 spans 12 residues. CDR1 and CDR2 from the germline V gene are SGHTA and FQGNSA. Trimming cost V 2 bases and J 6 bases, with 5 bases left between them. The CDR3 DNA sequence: TGTGCCAGCAGCTTACCAGGTCAGCCCCAGCATTTT. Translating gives CASSLPGQPQHF.

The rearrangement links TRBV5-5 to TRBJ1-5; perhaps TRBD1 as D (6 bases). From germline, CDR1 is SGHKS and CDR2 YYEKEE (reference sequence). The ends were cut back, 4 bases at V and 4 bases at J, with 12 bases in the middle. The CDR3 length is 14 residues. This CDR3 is CASSAPGTNQPQHF. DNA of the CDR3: TGTGCCAGCAGCGCCCCTGGGACAAATCAGCCCCAGCATTTT.

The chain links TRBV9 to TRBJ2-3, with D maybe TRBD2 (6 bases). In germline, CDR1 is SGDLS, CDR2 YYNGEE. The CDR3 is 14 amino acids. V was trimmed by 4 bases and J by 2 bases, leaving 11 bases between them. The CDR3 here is CASSTSPDTDTQYF. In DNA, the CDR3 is TGTGCCAGCAGCACTAGCCCTGACACAGATACGCAGTATTTT.

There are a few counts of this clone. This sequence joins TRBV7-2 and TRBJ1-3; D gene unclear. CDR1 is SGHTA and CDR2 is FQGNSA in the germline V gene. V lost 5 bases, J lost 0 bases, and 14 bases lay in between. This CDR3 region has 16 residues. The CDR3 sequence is CASSLLGMSSGNTIYF. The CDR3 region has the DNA TGTGCCAGCAGCCTGCTTGGAATGAGCTCTGGAAACACCATATATTTT.

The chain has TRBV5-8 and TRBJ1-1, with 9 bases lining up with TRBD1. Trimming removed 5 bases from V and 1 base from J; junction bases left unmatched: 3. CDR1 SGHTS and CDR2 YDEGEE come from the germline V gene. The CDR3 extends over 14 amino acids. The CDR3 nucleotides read TGTGCCAGCAGTCGGGACAGGGCGAACACTGAAGCTTTCTTT. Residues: CASSRDRANTEAFF.

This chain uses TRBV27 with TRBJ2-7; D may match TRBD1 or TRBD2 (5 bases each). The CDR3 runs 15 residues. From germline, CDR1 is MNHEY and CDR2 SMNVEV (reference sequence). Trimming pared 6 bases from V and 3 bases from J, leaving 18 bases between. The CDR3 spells CASRPDYLGGYEQYF. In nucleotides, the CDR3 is TGTGCCAGCAGACCCGACTACCTTGGGGGCTACGAGCAGTACTTC.

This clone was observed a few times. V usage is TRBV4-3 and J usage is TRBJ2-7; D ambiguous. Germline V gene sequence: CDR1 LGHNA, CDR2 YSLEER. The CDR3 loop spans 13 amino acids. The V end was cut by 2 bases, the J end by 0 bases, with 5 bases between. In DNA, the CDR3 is TGCGCCAGCAGCCAATACACCTCCTACGAGCAGTACTTC. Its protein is CASSQYTSYEQYF.

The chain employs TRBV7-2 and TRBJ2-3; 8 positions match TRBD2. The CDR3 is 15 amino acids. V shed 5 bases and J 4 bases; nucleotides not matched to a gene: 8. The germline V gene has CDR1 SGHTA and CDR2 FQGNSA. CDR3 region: CASSGSGGRADTQYF. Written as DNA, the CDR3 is TGTGCCAGCAGCGGAAGCGGGGGCCGGGCAGATACGCAGTATTTT.

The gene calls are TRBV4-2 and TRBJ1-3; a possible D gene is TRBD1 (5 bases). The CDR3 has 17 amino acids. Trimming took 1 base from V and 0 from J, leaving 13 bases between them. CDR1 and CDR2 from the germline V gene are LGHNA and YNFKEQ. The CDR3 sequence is CASSQVGRQPSGNTIYF. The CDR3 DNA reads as TGTGCCAGCAGCCAAGTGGGGCGGCAGCCCTCTGGAAACACCATATATTTT.

CDR3 coding DNA: TGCGCCAGCAGCCAGAGCAGACTAGCGGTCCTCTACGAGCAGTACTTC. The encoded protein is CASSQSRLAVLYEQYF. The J gene is TRBJ2-7, the V gene TRBV4-3, with 9 bases lining up with TRBD2. Germline trimming cut 3 bases from V and 3 bases from J; bases unmatched to any gene: 9. Germline-derived CDR1 and CDR2 are LGHNA and YSLEER. CDR3 length: 16 residues.